Below, 17 T cell receptor beta chains from the same sample are listed, as sequenced in a study of cytomegalovirus exposure and HLA in healthy donors. Primers included in the PCR were 60 Vbeta and 13 Jbeta primers. Data came from immunoSEQ multiplex PCR; TCRdb stores just in-frame clones and leaves some out. This specimen shows some 71,000 clones; the ten leading clones hold about 1.8%. The specimen sequenced was PBMCs. The receptors shown here come from a young woman in good health and CMV-seronegative.

This sequence joins TRBV4-2 and TRBJ2-3; tentative D call: TRBD1 (6 bases). Trimming took off 3 bases at V and 0 bases at J, with 10 bases between the two ends. CDR1 is LGHNA, CDR2 YNFKEQ, per germline. The CDR3 consists of 15 residues. The CDR3 DNA follows: TGTGCCAGCAGCCAGGTGACAGGTAGCACAGATACGCAGTATTTT. This translates into CASSQVTGSTDTQYF.

V and J are TRBV14 and TRBJ2-7; possibly TRBD1 for D (5 bases). V was trimmed by 1 base and J by 2 bases, leaving 12 bases between them. The CDR3 is 15 residues long. Germline V gene lookup returns CDR1 SGHDN and CDR2 FVKESK. CDR3 protein: CASSQGGFPAYEQYF. Written as DNA, the CDR3 is TGTGCCAGCAGCCAAGGGGGCTTCCCCGCCTACGAGCAGTACTTC. Supplemented by reference TRBV14 and TRBJ2-7, the full variable domain reads EAGVTQFPSHSVIEKGQTVTLRCDPISGHDNLYWYRRVMGKEIKFLLHFVKESKQDESGMPNNRFLAERTGGTYSTLKVQPAELEDSGVYFCASSQGGFPAYEQYFGPGTRLTVT.

The chain employs TRBV30 and TRBJ2-1; D uncertain. The CDR3 has 12 amino acids. Germline lookup yields CDR1 GTSNPN and CDR2 SVGIG (reference sequence). V was clipped by 2 bases and J by 6 bases, with 8 bases between them. In DNA form, the CDR3 reads TGTGCCTGGAGTACAGTAAGCAATGAGCAGTTCTTC. It translates to CAWSTVSNEQFF.

This sequence joins TRBV28 and TRBJ1-3, with 8 bases lining up with TRBD1. The CDR3 is 16 amino acids. Germline lookup yields CDR1 MDHEN and CDR2 SYDVKM. V was pared by 6 bases and J by 4 bases, with 11 bases of the junction left unmatched. Here the CDR3 reads CASSALRTGSGNTIYF. DNA for the CDR3: TGTGCCAGCAGCGCCCTACGGACAGGGAGCGGAAACACCATATATTTT. Variable domain in full (rest from reference TRBV28 and TRBJ1-3): DVKVTQSSRYLVKRTGEKVFLECVQDMDHENMFWYRQDPGLGLRLIYFSYDVKMKEKGDIPEGYSVSREKKERFSLILESASTNQTSMYLCASSALRTGSGNTIYFGEGSWLTVV.

This chain joins TRBV13 and TRBJ1-5; 9 bases match TRBD1. V lost 5 bases and J lost 6; bases outside the gene matches: 8. The CDR3 is made up of 15 amino acids. Germline V lookup: CDR1 PRHDT, CDR2 FYEKMQ (reference sequence). The CDR3, as DNA: TGTGCCAGCAGCCTTGGACAGGGGCACTCTCAGCCCCAGCATTTT. Protein product: CASSLGQGHSQPQHF.

The V call is TRBV29-1, the J call TRBJ1-4; D is uncertain. The CDR3 has 12 residues. CDR1 and CDR2 from the germline V gene are SQVTM and ANQGSEA. The germline V and J ends were trimmed by 6 bases and 7 bases, with 12 bases remaining between them. The CDR3 DNA reads TGCAGCGTCTCGGATGAGGTTGAAAAACTGTTTTTT. Translation: CSVSDEVEKLFF.

CDR3 sequence: CASSSTGEQPQHF. In DNA, the CDR3 is TGTGCCAGCAGTTCGACAGGGGAGCAGCCCCAGCATTTT. The V and J genes are TRBV27 and TRBJ1-5; 8 nucleotides match TRBD1. V was pared by 4 bases and J by 7 bases, with 3 bases of the junction left unmatched. CDR1 is MNHEY, CDR2 SMNVEV, per germline (reference sequence). CDR3 length: 13 amino acids.

The chain employs TRBV19 and TRBJ1-5; TRBD1 agrees at 7 bases. This CDR3 region has 15 residues. CDR1 is LNHDA, CDR2 SQIVND, per germline (reference sequence). J was trimmed by 0 bases and V by 5 bases; bases with no gene match: 4. The CDR3 loop is CASSGGQSSNQPQHF. The CDR3 DNA follows: TGTGCCAGTAGTGGGGGACAGAGTAGCAATCAGCCCCAGCATTTT.

The chain recombines TRBV9 with TRBJ2-1; 10 nucleotides line up with TRBD2. CDR3 length: 15 residues. V was clipped by 0 bases and J by 10 bases; unmatched bases: 7. Germline V gives CDR1 SGDLS, CDR2 YYNGEE. CDR3 region: CASSVATLAGYEQFF. CDR3 sequence (DNA): TGTGCCAGCAGCGTAGCTACACTAGCGGGATACGAGCAGTTCTTC.

The rearrangement links TRBV28 to TRBJ2-5; the D gene is possibly TRBD2 (6 bases). Trimming left V 5 bases short and J 5 bases short, with 15 bases between. Germline CDR1 is MDHEN and CDR2 is SYDVKM. CDR3 length: 14 amino acids. The CDR3 is CASSTPGGRETQYF. The CDR3 DNA is TGTGCCAGCAGTACCCCCGGAGGGCGGGAGACCCAGTACTTC. The full variable domain, completed using reference TRBV28 and TRBJ2-5, is DVKVTQSSRYLVKRTGEKVFLECVQDMDHENMFWYRQDPGLGLRLIYFSYDVKMKEKGDIPEGYSVSREKKERFSLILESASTNQTSMYLCASSTPGGRETQYFGPGTRLLVL.

The rearrangement joins TRBV21-1 to TRBJ1-5; TRBD1 reflects the table's D call only, with no check against the DNA. TRBV21-1 is labeled a pseudogene. The CDR3 is made up of 16 amino acids. The CDR3 coding sequence is TGTGCCAGCAGCAAAGCCCCGGGACAGGAAGTGCAGCCCCAGCATTTT. Translated, it gives CASSKAPGQEVQPQHF.

This chain uses TRBV29-1 with TRBJ1-3, with D maybe TRBD1 (5 bases). The CDR3 has 11 amino acids. The V and J ends lost 4 bases and 4 bases respectively, with 5 bases between them. Germline assignment: CDR1 SQVTM and CDR2 ANQGSEA. In DNA, the CDR3 is TGCAGCGTTGGGGGCGGAAACACCATATATTTT. Translated: CSVGGGNTIYF.

The chain carries TRBV14 and TRBJ2-1; 13 nucleotides line up with TRBD2. Germline V gene sequence: CDR1 SGHDN, CDR2 FVKESK. Trimming cost V 7 bases and J 7 bases; bases outside gene matches: 7. The CDR3 contains 15 residues. Here the CDR3 DNA reads TGTGCCAGCACCAAGGGACTAGCGGGAAGAAATGAGCAGTTCTTC. This sequence encodes CASTKGLAGRNEQFF.

J is TRBJ2-7 and V is TRBV2; D is unclear. Between the trimmed V and J ends, which lost 7 bases and 5 bases, there was a span of 12 bases. This CDR3 is 12 amino acids long. CDR1 and CDR2 from the germline V gene are SNHLY and FYNNEI. CDR3 sequence (DNA): TGTGCCAGCAACCTAGACCGCAACGAGCAGTACTTC. The encoded protein is CASNLDRNEQYF.

Comment on this clone: Mismatch with germline at one junction end may stem from a read error. The J gene is TRBJ2-1, the V gene TRBV7-9, with 7 bases fitting TRBD2. This CDR3 has 10 residues. CDR1 and CDR2 (germline): SEHNR, FQNEAQ (reference sequence). The CDR3 spells CASSLGREVF. The DNA of the CDR3 is TGTGCCAGCAGCTTAGGACGGGAGGTCTTC.

V and J are TRBV6-5 and TRBJ2-7; TRBD1 agrees at 9 bases. The CDR3 is 15 residues long. Losses at the gene ends were 6 bases for V and 2 bases for J; bases not matched to a gene: 8. Germline-derived CDR1 and CDR2 are MNHEY and SVGAGI. The CDR3, as DNA: TGTGCCAGCAGACGAACAGGGGGCCATGCCTACGAGCAGTACTTC. Its protein is CASRRTGGHAYEQYF.

The chain links TRBV5-1 to TRBJ1-1; 7 bases map to TRBD1. This CDR3 region has 14 residues. J was trimmed by 6 bases and V by 1 base; bases with no gene match: 6. Germline CDR1 and CDR2: SGHRS and YFSETQ. In DNA form, the CDR3 reads TGCGCCAGCAGCTTGCCGAGACAGGGCTCTGAAGCTTTCTTT. Amino acid sequence: CASSLPRQGSEAFF.